Below, 9 T cell receptor beta chains from the same sample are listed, as sequenced in a study of post-analysis software for immune sequencing data. Which antigens these TCRs recognize remains unknown. Study-wide findings and caveats: Controls had lower frequencies than patients of five or six TRBV segments, which included TRBV5-6, TRBV5-1 and TRBV20-1.

Sequencing libraries made from TCR beta cDNA carried unique molecular identifiers. TCRdb reprocessed the PCR reads via MiXCR and lists one record per CDR3 protein. The sample has about 380,000 distinct CDR3 sequences, approximately 33% seen once; the top ten hold around 15%. Sequenced sample: blood. The receptor set was obtained from a girl under 18 with multiple sclerosis.

This chain uses TRBV12-3 or TRBV12-4 with TRBJ2-7; D unresolved. The CDR3 covers 17 residues. V dropped 2 bases and J dropped 0 bases, with 17 bases sitting between them. CDR3: CASSLQNWAASSYEQYF. As DNA, the CDR3 is TGTGCCAGCAGTTTACAAAATTGGGCGGCAAGCTCCTACGAGCAGTACTTC.

The chain is built from TRBV5-6 and TRBJ2-3; no clear D. CDR1 and CDR2 from the germline V gene are SGHDT and YYEEEE. Trimming took 0 bases from V and 5 from J, leaving 7 bases between them. This CDR3 is built from 13 residues. This CDR3 is CASSLVGKDTQYF. The DNA of the CDR3 is TGTGCCAGCAGCTTGGTTGGGAAAGATACGCAGTATTTT.

The rearrangement joins TRBV7-9 to TRBJ2-5; the match to TRBD2 covers 8 bases. The end of the DNA fits TRBJ2-7 better, so the J call may be wrong. The CDR3 has 14 amino acids. Per the germline V gene, CDR1 is SEHNR and CDR2 is FQNEAQ (reference sequence). CDR3 in amino acids: CASSVTSAHYEQYF. For the CDR3, the DNA is TGTGCCAGCAGTGTGACTAGCGCCCACTACGAGCAGTACTTC.

The table lists this clonotype with a few counts. This rearrangement joins TRBV15 to TRBJ2-3; D remains ambiguous. The CDR3 is 15 amino acids. Trimming stripped 3 bases from V and 0 bases from J, with 10 bases between. Per the germline V gene, CDR1 is LNHNV and CDR2 is YYDKDF (reference sequence). The DNA for the CDR3 is TGTGCCACCAGCAGCAGCCCCGGTAGCACAGATACGCAGTATTTT. Translated, it gives CATSSSPGSTDTQYF.

The CDR3 spells CASSVNAGGPDTQYF. In DNA, the CDR3 is TGTGCCAGCAGCGTAAACGCGGGGGGGCCGGATACGCAGTATTTT. The chain recombines TRBV9 with TRBJ2-3; TRBD2 agrees at 9 bases. V was pared by 1 base and J by 6 bases, with 6 bases of the junction left unmatched. The germline V gene encodes CDR1 SGDLS and CDR2 YYNGEE. The CDR3 spans 15 residues.

The DNA of the CDR3 is TGTGCCAGCAGCCAATGGATTAGCGGCGACGTGGGGGAGCAGTACTTC. It encodes CASSQWISGDVGEQYF. The chain carries TRBV4-2 and TRBJ2-7; D possibly corresponds to TRBD2 (6 bases). Trimming shortened V by 2 bases and J by 7 bases, and 21 bases separated the two germline ends. CDR1 is LGHNA, CDR2 YNFKEQ, per germline. The CDR3 covers 16 residues.

The CDR3 protein is CASSPSAGGLTGELFF. The CDR3 nucleotides are TGTGCCAGCTCACCAAGCGCGGGGGGACTCACCGGGGAGCTGTTTTTT. The V call is TRBV18, the J call TRBJ2-2; 8 bases are shared with TRBD2. J gave up 4 bases and V 2 bases, and 6 bases lay outside the gene matches. From germline, CDR1 is KGHSH and CDR2 LQKENI. This CDR3 is built from 16 residues.

J is TRBJ2-7 and V is TRBV27, with D uncertain. This CDR3 contains 14 residues. Germline CDR1 MNHEY, CDR2 SMNVEV (reference sequence). Trimming took off 5 bases at V and 2 bases at J, with 13 bases between the two ends. The CDR3 loop is CASSVRNGPYEQYF. As DNA, the CDR3 is TGTGCCAGCAGTGTGAGGAATGGTCCCTACGAGCAGTACTTC.

This clonotype was observed a few times. The CDR3 is CASSLASGSPYEQYF. CDR3 DNA sequence: TGCGCCAGCAGCTTGGCTAGCGGGTCCCCCTACGAGCAGTACTTC. V gene TRBV5-1 combines with J gene TRBJ2-7; the match to TRBD2 covers 8 bases. V shed 0 bases and J 2 bases; nucleotides not matched to a gene: 4. The CDR3 has 15 residues. Per germline, CDR1 SGHRS and CDR2 YFSETQ.